This passage covers 10 T cell receptor beta chains from one sample sequenced in a study of cytomegalovirus exposure and HLA in healthy donors. The primer mix had 60 Vbeta and 13 Jbeta primers. Assay used: immunoSEQ multiplex PCR; TCRdb lists only in-frame clones, some missing. This sample has some 130,000 clones, with 78% found just once. The sample comprised PBMCs. The receptors stem from a woman younger than 35 in good health and CMV-seronegative.

This clone appeared once. The rearrangement uses TRBV30 and TRBJ2-5; maybe TRBD1 (5 bases). Germline lookup yields CDR1 GTSNPN and CDR2 SVGIG (reference sequence). CDR3 length: 15 amino acids. The V gene lost 4 bases and the J gene lost 0 bases, with 15 bases spanning the gap. CDR3 bases: TGTGCCTGGAACTGGGGTGACAGAGACCAAGAGACCCAGTACTTC. Its translation: CAWNWGDRDQETQYF.

V and J are TRBV5-1 and TRBJ2-3, with 7 bases identical to TRBD2. The junction had 2 bases not matched to a gene; V was cut back by 2 bases and J by 2 bases. The CDR3 runs 14 residues. Germline CDR1 is SGHRS and CDR2 is YFSETQ. The CDR3 bases are TGCGCCAGCAGCTTCGGGGACTACACAGATACGCAGTATTTT. This translates into CASSFGDYTDTQYF.

The genes are TRBV7-9 and TRBJ2-2, with 10 positions matching TRBD2. This CDR3 contains 19 residues. Germline V CDR1 and CDR2: SEHNR, FQNEAQ (reference sequence). V was pared by 9 bases and J by 5 bases, with 21 bases of the junction left unmatched. CDR3: CASWAGSGSSGRRTGELFF. The CDR3, as DNA: TGTGCCAGTTGGGCCGGGAGCGGGTCTAGCGGGAGACGTACCGGGGAGCTGTTTTTT.

V and J are TRBV2 and TRBJ2-1; no clear D. The CDR3 extends over 12 amino acids. Germline V gene lookup returns CDR1 SNHLY and CDR2 FYNNEI. The V end lost 6 bases, the J end lost 9 bases, and 12 bases lay between the germline ends. As DNA, the CDR3 is TGTGCCAGCAGGGGCCTATTCGGTGAGCAGTTCTTC. This codes for CASRGLFGEQFF.

This clone was counted a few times. This chain links TRBV15 with TRBJ2-3; TRBD2 might be the D (6 bases). Trimming stripped 2 bases from V and 2 bases from J, with 20 bases between. This CDR3 contains 18 residues. Per germline, CDR1 LNHNV and CDR2 YYDKDF (reference sequence). The CDR3 sequence is CATSRSRLWGRPTDTQYF. In DNA form, the CDR3 reads TGTGCCACCAGCAGATCCCGGTTGTGGGGGAGGCCCACAGATACGCAGTATTTT. Supplemented by reference TRBV15 and TRBJ2-3, the full variable domain reads DAMVIQNPRYQVTQFGKPVTLSCSQTLNHNVMYWYQQKSSQAPKLLFHYYDKDFNNEADTPDNFQSRRPNTSFCFLDIRSPGLGDTAMYLCATSRSRLWGRPTDTQYFGPGTRLTVL.

This chain links TRBV5-4 with TRBJ2-2, with TRBD1 matching 7 bases. The CDR3 has 16 residues. The germline CDR1 and CDR2 sequences are SGHNT and YYREEE (reference sequence). V lost 3 bases to trimming and J lost 0 bases; unmatched junction nucleotides: 5. The CDR3 coding sequence is TGTGCCAGCAGCTCGAGACAGGGTGCGAACACCGGGGAGCTGTTTTTT. It translates to CASSSRQGANTGELFF. The variable domain in full, completed from reference TRBV5-4 and TRBJ2-2, reads ETGVTQSPTHLIKTRGQQVTLRCSSQSGHNTVSWYQQALGQGPQFIFQYYREEENGRGNFPPRFSGLQFPNYSSELNVNALELDDSALYLCASSSRQGANTGELFFGEGSRLTVL.

The genes are TRBV15 and TRBJ1-2; D not certain. Germline CDR1 is LNHNV and CDR2 is YYDKDF (reference sequence). Trimming shortened V by 0 bases and J by 4 bases, and 15 bases separated the two germline ends. This CDR3 is built from 16 residues. The CDR3 here is CATSRDPSDYFYGYTF. The CDR3 region has the DNA TGTGCCACCAGCAGAGACCCGAGTGACTACTTCTATGGCTACACCTTC. The full variable domain, its missing parts supplied by reference TRBV15 and TRBJ1-2, is DAMVIQNPRYQVTQFGKPVTLSCSQTLNHNVMYWYQQKSSQAPKLLFHYYDKDFNNEADTPDNFQSRRPNTSFCFLDIRSPGLGDTAMYLCATSRDPSDYFYGYTFGSGTRLTVV.

This clone has only a few counts. This sequence joins TRBV9 and TRBJ2-1; 11 bases line up with TRBD2. CDR3 size: 15 residues. Per the germline V gene, CDR1 is SGDLS and CDR2 is YYNGEE. V dropped 5 bases and J dropped 9; count of bases not matched to a gene: 10. CDR3 loop: CASSTVAGGPGEQFF. The CDR3 DNA sequence: TGTGCCAGCAGTACGGTAGCGGGAGGGCCGGGTGAGCAGTTCTTC.

As regards this clone: No conserved phenylalanine or tryptophan ends this CDR3, so it is likely a read error. The V call is TRBV19, the J call TRBJ1-2; 7 positions match TRBD1. The CDR3 runs to 15 residues. CDR1 and CDR2 (germline): LNHDA, SQIVND (reference sequence). Losses at the gene ends were 6 bases for V and 2 bases for J; bases not matched to a gene: 9. The CDR3: CASRTSPTGNYGYTL. The CDR3 nucleotides read TGTGCCAGTAGGACTAGTCCGACAGGGAACTATGGCTACACCCTC.

The rearrangement joins TRBV29-1 to TRBJ2-2, with TRBD2 as a possible D gene (6 bases). Germline CDR1 reads SQVTM; CDR2 reads ANQGSEA. The CDR3 has 13 residues. The V and J ends lost 4 bases and 5 bases respectively, with 11 bases between them. Written as DNA, the CDR3 is TGCAGCGTTGGGGAACGGGAGACCGGGGAGCTGTTTTTT. It encodes CSVGERETGELFF.